These 21 T cell receptor beta chains originate from one sample sequenced in a study of human T cells and chemical hapten exposure. Documented time point: pre-sensitization, week 0. The treatment: therapeutic diphenylcyclopropenone sensitization with weekly scalp DPC. MiXCR was run by TCRdb on the RACE reads, yielding one entry per CDR3 protein. The sample gives some 98,000 distinct CDR3 sequences, approximately 11% of which show up once; approximately 3.1% is in the top ten. Source: whole blood, taken in connection with sensitization to the hapten diphenylcyclopropenone (DPC). The source of these receptors is a woman in her sixties or seventies with alopecia areata. Some clones in this sample may be carry-over from other donors' samples.

This clonotype was picked up a small number of times. This chain uses TRBV24-1 with TRBJ2-1; D may be TRBD1 (5 bases). The V and J ends lost 10 bases and 1 base respectively, with 16 bases between them. This CDR3 contains 15 residues. CDR1 is KGHDR, CDR2 SFDVKD, per germline. The CDR3 spells CATQGTDRSYNEQFF. The CDR3 DNA is TGTGCCACTCAGGGTACGGACCGTTCCTACAATGAGCAGTTCTTC.

The chain recombines TRBV5-8 with TRBJ2-5; 9 nucleotides agree with TRBD2. V was clipped by 1 base and J by 1 base; unmatched bases: 8. This CDR3 region has 17 residues. Germline CDR1 SGHTS, CDR2 YDEGEE. The CDR3 region is CASSLRRRGGAQETQYF. The CDR3 coding sequence is TGTGCCAGCAGCTTGCGGAGGCGCGGGGGGGCCCAAGAGACCCAGTACTTC.

This clonotype turned up a few times. The CDR3 region has the DNA TGCAGTGGCAGTTTAGCGGGGGGGCCATACGAGCAGTACTTC. Its translation: CSGSLAGGPYEQYF. The chain couples TRBV20-1 to TRBJ2-7; 11 bases match TRBD2. This CDR3 region has 14 residues. Germline CDR1 DFQATT, CDR2 SNEGSKA (reference sequence). V lost 7 bases and J lost 4; bases outside the gene matches: 9.

This clonotype was recorded a few times. The junction does not match germline at one end; this may be a read error. The V call is TRBV7-7, the J call TRBJ2-2; no reliable D call. Germline V gene sequence: CDR1 SSHAT, CDR2 FNYEAQ (reference sequence). There are 12 residues in the CDR3. CDR3 sequence (DNA): TGTGCTAGCAGCTCTATCCACGGGGAGCTGTTTTTT. Protein product: CASSSIHGELFF. Looking up the rest from reference TRBV7-7 and TRBJ2-2 gives the full variable domain: GAGVSQSPRYKVTKRGQDVTLRCDPISSHATLYWYQQALGQGPEFLTYFNYEAQPDKSGLPSDRFSAERPEGSISTLTIQRTEQRDSAMYRCASSSIHGELFFGEGSRLTVL.

Many counts were recorded for this clonotype. The J gene is TRBJ1-4, the V gene TRBV7-9, with D maybe TRBD1 (5 bases). The CDR3 contains 15 residues. Looked up from germline, CDR1 is SEHNR and CDR2 is FQNEAQ (reference sequence). Trimming shortened V by 4 bases and J by 7 bases, and 16 bases separated the two germline ends. For the CDR3, the DNA is TGTGCCAGCAGCTCCCCCGGACACCGGGGTGAAAAACTGTTTTTT. Translated: CASSSPGHRGEKLFF.

The chain recombines TRBV20-1 with TRBJ1-1; the match to TRBD1 covers 7 bases. Trimming at V came to 0 bases and at J to 10 bases, leaving 14 bases not matched to a gene. From germline, CDR1 is DFQATT and CDR2 SNEGSKA (reference sequence). The CDR3 spans 15 residues. In nucleotides, the CDR3 is TGCAGTGCTAGAGAGACAGGGCCCGGGTCAGCAGGAGCTTTCTTT. This encodes CSARETGPGSAGAFF.

The V call is TRBV20-1, the J call TRBJ1-1, with D hard to call. The CDR3 consists of 13 residues. Trimming cost V 2 bases and J 0 bases, with 7 bases left between them. The germline V gene encodes CDR1 DFQATT and CDR2 SNEGSKA (reference sequence). The CDR3 here is CSARPDLNTEAFF. As DNA, the CDR3 is TGCAGTGCTAGACCAGATCTGAACACTGAAGCTTTCTTT.

The J gene is TRBJ2-2, the V gene TRBV21-1. TRBV21-1 is reported as a pseudogene. The CDR3 has 12 amino acids. CDR3 protein: CASSPEPGELFF. Here the CDR3 DNA reads TGTGCCAGCAGCCCGGAACCCGGGGAGCTGTTTTTT.

The genes are TRBV4-1 and TRBJ2-7; 9 nucleotides agree with TRBD1. The CDR3 length is 15 residues. The germline CDR1 and CDR2 sequences are MGHRA and YSYEKL. Losses at the gene ends were 0 bases for V and 6 bases for J; bases not matched to a gene: 6. CDR3 nucleotide sequence: TGCGCCAGCAGCCAAGATCAACAGGGGGCCCTCGAGCAGTACTTC. It translates to CASSQDQQGALEQYF.

This clonotype was seen a handful of times. The rearrangement links TRBV7-2 to TRBJ2-7; 14 nucleotides agree with TRBD2. This CDR3 is built from 15 residues. The trim removed 5 bases at V and 0 bases at J, leaving 0 bases unmatched. The germline CDR1 and CDR2 sequences are SGHTA and FQGNSA. CDR3 in amino acids: CASSGTSGSSYEQYF. CDR3 nucleotide sequence: TGTGCCAGCAGCGGGACTAGCGGGAGCTCCTACGAGCAGTACTTC.

This clonotype appeared many times. The rearrangement uses TRBV5-6 and TRBJ2-7; unclear D gene. V lost 3 bases and J lost 6, with 16 bases in between. Germline loops: CDR1 SGHDT, CDR2 YYEEEE. The CDR3 consists of 14 residues. Written as DNA, the CDR3 is TGTGCCAGCAGCTCTCTGAAGGGAAGAGGCGAGCAGTACTTC. Protein: CASSSLKGRGEQYF. The whole variable domain, remainder taken from reference TRBV5-6 and TRBJ2-7, is DAGVTQSPTHLIKTRGQQVTLRCSPKSGHDTVSWYQQALGQGPQFIFQYYEEEERQRGNFPDRFSGHQFPNYSSELNVNALLLGDSALYLCASSSLKGRGEQYFGPGTRLTVT.

This clonotype was recorded at least ten times. This chain links TRBV12-3 or TRBV12-4 with TRBJ1-4; 7 bases match TRBD1. The CDR3 contains 15 residues. Trimming at V came to 6 bases and at J to 4 bases, leaving 8 bases not matched to a gene. CDR3 DNA: TGTGCCAGCAGGGCGAACCAGGGGGGTAATGAAAAACTGTTTTTT. It codes for CASRANQGGNEKLFF.

The gene calls are TRBV3-1 and TRBJ2-3; TRBD2 matches 9 bases. CDR1 is LGHDT and CDR2 is YNNKEL in the germline V gene (reference sequence). The V and J ends lost 4 bases and 4 bases, in that order; junction bases with no gene match: 6. This CDR3 is 15 amino acids long. The CDR3 nucleotides are TGTGCCAGCAGCCCATTAGCGGGAGTCGCAGATACGCAGTATTTT. Translated: CASSPLAGVADTQYF.

Many counts were recorded for this clonotype. The chain uses TRBV5-1 and TRBJ2-5; unclear D gene. The CDR3 is 13 residues long. Trimming took 4 bases from V and 1 from J, leaving 8 bases between them. Per the germline V gene, CDR1 is SGHRS and CDR2 is YFSETQ. This CDR3 reads CASSPSLQETQYF. For the CDR3, the DNA is TGCGCCAGCAGCCCGTCCCTCCAAGAGACCCAGTACTTC.

This clonotype was seen only a few times. The chain recombines TRBV12-5 with TRBJ2-2; no firm D call. The V gene lost 2 bases and the J gene lost 4 bases, with 8 bases spanning the gap. This CDR3 is 14 amino acids long. CDR1 LGHNT and CDR2 FRNRAP come from the germline V gene. The CDR3 reads CASGLSRSTGELFF. The CDR3 coding sequence is TGTGCTAGTGGTTTGTCCCGGAGCACCGGGGAGCTGTTTTTT.

This clonotype turned up a few times. V is TRBV20-1 and J is TRBJ2-1; 8 bases fit TRBD2. Germline V CDR1 and CDR2: DFQATT, SNEGSKA (reference sequence). After removal of 4 bases from V and 0 bases from J, the junction contained 17 bases not matched to a gene. This CDR3 comprises 19 residues. CDR3 DNA: TGCAGTGCTAACACTATGTTGGGCGGGGGGTATAGCTCCTACAATGAGCAGTTCTTC. This encodes CSANTMLGGGYSSYNEQFF.

The J gene is TRBJ1-2, the V gene TRBV29-1, with D uncertain. This CDR3 has 14 amino acids. Trimming stripped 0 bases from V and 5 bases from J, with 13 bases between. Germline CDR1 and CDR2: SQVTM and ANQGSEA. The DNA of the CDR3 is TGCAGCGTTGAAGATGGGGTAAGAAGGTATGGCTACACCTTC. It specifies CSVEDGVRRYGYTF.

This clonotype was seen repeatedly, ten times or more. The chain employs TRBV5-4 and TRBJ2-1; 8 bases are a match to TRBD2. V shed 4 bases, J shed 2 bases, and the junction held 5 bases outside the gene matches. The CDR3 totals 15 residues. Germline V gives CDR1 SGHNT, CDR2 YYREEE (reference sequence). The CDR3 DNA is TGTGCCAGCAGCCCTAGTAGCGGGGCCTACAATGAGCAGTTCTTC. Amino acids: CASSPSSGAYNEQFF.

This clonotype was seen only a few times. V and J are TRBV5-1 and TRBJ2-1; 14 nucleotides align to TRBD2. The CDR3 runs to 18 residues. Germline lookup yields CDR1 SGHRS and CDR2 YFSETQ. The V and J ends lost 2 bases and 2 bases, in that order; junction bases with no gene match: 6. The CDR3 DNA is TGCGCCAGCAGCTTCGGTGGACTAGCGGGGGGAACCTACAATGAGCAGTTCTTC. It codes for CASSFGGLAGGTYNEQFF.

This chain connects TRBV16 to TRBJ1-1; no definite D call. Germline-derived CDR1 and CDR2 are KGHSY and FQNENV. CDR3 length: 14 amino acids. Trimming took 0 bases from V and 3 from J, leaving 8 bases between them. Written as DNA, the CDR3 is TGTGCCAGCAGCCAATCGAACAGACACACTGAAGCTTTCTTT. It specifies CASSQSNRHTEAFF.

This clonotype was picked up many times. This chain uses TRBV2 with TRBJ1-2, with D possibly matching TRBD1 (5 bases). Germline assignment: CDR1 SNHLY and CDR2 FYNNEI. The CDR3 covers 13 residues. V was shortened by 6 bases and J by 4 bases, with 12 bases between the two germline ends. The chain's CDR3 is CASRSDTIYGYTF. Here the CDR3 DNA reads TGTGCCAGCAGATCGGACACTATCTATGGCTACACCTTC.